The 24 T cell receptor beta chains presented below share a single source sample, sequenced in a study of blood T cell repertoires in COVID-19. The protocol was immunoSEQ multiplex PCR, while the TCRdb copy is restricted to in-frame clones and leaves out a portion. The sample lists roughly 140,000 clones, roughly 80% occurring once. Material for sequencing was peripheral blood. These receptors were obtained from a human donor in a cohort sampled during active COVID-19.

This CDR3 is CASSSRGGTEAFF. For the CDR3, the DNA is TGTGCCAGCAGCTCTAGGGGGGGCACTGAAGCTTTCTTT. The chain combines TRBV7-9 with TRBJ1-1; a possible D gene is TRBD1 (6 bases). The CDR3 length is 13 residues. Trimming cost V 4 bases and J 4 bases, with 10 bases left between them. CDR1 and CDR2 (germline): SEHNR, FQNEAQ (reference sequence).

This clone was seen just once. The gene calls are TRBV5-1 and TRBJ1-5; TRBD1 matches 7 bases. The germline CDR1 and CDR2 sequences are SGHRS and YFSETQ. There are 15 residues in the CDR3. The J segment lost 6 bases and the V segment lost 0 bases, leaving 6 bases of the junction unmatched. The CDR3 DNA sequence: TGCGCCAGCAGCTTGGCGGGGGACAGCGGTCAGCCCCAGCATTTT. It codes for CASSLAGDSGQPQHF.

The chain employs TRBV3-1 (or the pseudogene TRBV3-2) and TRBJ2-5; 7 nucleotides match TRBD2. The CDR3 consists of 14 residues. V lost 7 bases, J lost 5 bases, and 10 bases stayed unmatched. Germline CDR1 is LGHDT and CDR2 is YNNKEL (reference sequence). CDR3 in amino acids: CASTPYKGGETQYF. The DNA for the CDR3 is TGTGCCAGCACACCTTACAAGGGAGGGGAGACCCAGTACTTC.

J is TRBJ1-1 and V is TRBV3-1 (or the pseudogene TRBV3-2), with TRBD1 matching 10 bases. The CDR3 is 14 residues long. The J segment lost 5 bases and the V segment lost 4 bases, leaving 4 bases of the junction unmatched. Germline CDR1 and CDR2: LGHDT and YNNKEL (reference sequence). The CDR3 reads CASSLGTGVTEAFF. Written as DNA, the CDR3 is TGTGCCAGCAGCCTCGGGACAGGGGTAACTGAAGCTTTCTTT.

This sequence joins TRBV5-1 and TRBJ1-2, with D perhaps TRBD1 (6 bases). Per the germline V gene, CDR1 is SGHRS and CDR2 is YFSETQ. V lost 0 bases and J 1 base, leaving 13 bases between the germline ends. This CDR3 is built from 16 residues. CDR3 nucleotides: TGCGCCAGCAGCTTGGAAGGCGGGGGCGGTAACTATGGCTACACCTTC. It encodes CASSLEGGGGNYGYTF.

The chain links TRBV5-1 to TRBJ2-7; tentative D call: TRBD1 (6 bases). This CDR3 contains 15 residues. Trimming cost V 5 bases and J 3 bases, with 18 bases left between them. Germline CDR1 SGHRS, CDR2 YFSETQ. Here the CDR3 reads CASRKTTGTNYEQYF. In DNA, the CDR3 is TGCGCCAGCAGAAAGACTACAGGGACAAACTACGAGCAGTACTTC. Full variable domain (rest looked up from reference TRBV5-1 and TRBJ2-7): KAGVTQTPRYLIKTRGQQVTLSCSPISGHRSVSWYQQTPGQGLQFLFEYFSETQRNKGNFPGRFSGRQFSNSRSEMNVSTLELGDSALYLCASRKTTGTNYEQYFGPGTRLTVT.

The chain links TRBV28 to TRBJ1-1; 7 bases fit TRBD1. Germline V CDR1 and CDR2: MDHEN, SYDVKM. The CDR3 consists of 15 residues. J lost 0 bases, V lost 5 bases, and 6 bases had no gene match. CDR3 amino acids: CASSGFTGVNTEAFF. The CDR3 DNA reads TGTGCCAGCAGTGGGTTTACAGGGGTGAACACTGAAGCTTTCTTT. The full variable domain, rest sourced from reference TRBV28 and TRBJ1-1, is DVKVTQSSRYLVKRTGEKVFLECVQDMDHENMFWYRQDPGLGLRLIYFSYDVKMKEKGDIPEGYSVSREKKERFSLILESASTNQTSMYLCASSGFTGVNTEAFFGQGTRLTVV.

The chain is built from TRBV7-9 and TRBJ2-3; 11 nucleotides match TRBD1. Per the germline V gene, CDR1 is SEHNR and CDR2 is FQNEAQ (reference sequence). The junction had 14 bases not matched to a gene; V was cut back by 5 bases and J by 4 bases. The CDR3 has 18 residues. CDR3 residues: CASSPLRWDRGVPDTQYF. The CDR3 nucleotides read TGTGCCAGCAGCCCTCTGCGGTGGGACAGGGGGGTTCCAGATACGCAGTATTTT.

The sample holds one count of this clone. The chain recombines TRBV6-5 with TRBJ2-3, with 9 bases fitting TRBD2. This CDR3 contains 14 residues. Germline-derived CDR1 and CDR2 are MNHEY and SVGAGI. The V segment lost 7 bases and the J segment 4 bases; nucleotides outside the gene matches: 6. The CDR3 is CASIGGGAADTQYF. In nucleotides, the CDR3 is TGTGCCAGCATTGGCGGGGGGGCGGCAGATACGCAGTATTTT.

This clone was seen only once. The CDR3 region is CASSLSDSTGELFF. CDR3 bases: TGTGCCAGCAGTTTATCAGACAGCACCGGGGAGCTGTTTTTT. The chain uses TRBV28 and TRBJ2-2; weak D call: TRBD1 (5 bases). Germline assignment: CDR1 MDHEN and CDR2 SYDVKM. The CDR3 consists of 14 residues. Deletions cut 1 base from V and 4 bases from J, with 7 bases between.

The V gene is TRBV7-6, the J gene TRBJ1-1; 8 nucleotides agree with TRBD1. Germline V gene sequence: CDR1 SGHVS, CDR2 FNYEAQ. This CDR3 has 17 residues. J gave up 0 bases and V 7 bases, and 13 bases lay outside the gene matches. In DNA form, the CDR3 reads TGTGCCAGCATCCGAACCCAGGACAGGGCTTTGAACACTGAAGCTTTCTTT. Residues: CASIRTQDRALNTEAFF.

This clone occurred once. The rearrangement links TRBV4-1 to TRBJ2-3, with D perhaps TRBD1 (5 bases). The germline CDR1 and CDR2 sequences are MGHRA and YSYEKL. This CDR3 is 16 amino acids long. V lost 2 bases and J 4 bases, leaving 16 bases between the germline ends. The CDR3 DNA follows: TGCGCCAGCAGCCAATCGGTCCCTAGGGGCGCAGATACGCAGTATTTT. This codes for CASSQSVPRGADTQYF.

The CDR3 sequence is CASSPRDSLNTEAFF. The CDR3 DNA reads TGCGCCAGCAGCCCACGGGACAGCCTGAACACTGAAGCTTTCTTT. V and J are TRBV4-1 and TRBJ1-1; TRBD1 aligns across 7 bases. Looked up from germline, CDR1 is MGHRA and CDR2 is YSYEKL. This CDR3 is built from 15 residues. V was pared by 4 bases and J by 0 bases, with 5 bases of the junction left unmatched.

This clone has only a few counts. The chain links TRBV19 to TRBJ1-3; D is undetermined. Trimming took off 11 bases at V and 0 bases at J, with 20 bases between the two ends. The length of the CDR3 is 16 residues. Looked up from germline, CDR1 is LNHDA and CDR2 is SQIVND (reference sequence). For the CDR3, the DNA is TGTGCCTCTCGGCCACAGCATAAGTTCTCTGGAAACACCATATATTTT. This translates into CASRPQHKFSGNTIYF.

This sequence joins TRBV11-3 and TRBJ2-7; D is undetermined. The germline V and J ends were trimmed by 2 bases and 10 bases, with 15 bases remaining between them. Germline V gene lookup returns CDR1 SGHNT and CDR2 YENEEA. The CDR3 covers 13 residues. The CDR3 coding sequence is TGTGCCAGCAGCTTACGTGCAGAAGAAATCCAGTACTTC. Translation gives CASSLRAEEIQYF.

The rearrangement joins TRBV5-4 to TRBJ1-1; TRBD1 agrees at 12 bases. In germline, CDR1 is SGHNT, CDR2 YYREEE (reference sequence). The CDR3 spans 17 residues. V shed 4 bases, J shed 3 bases, and the junction held 10 bases outside the gene matches. The CDR3 loop is CASSPGTGGARDTEAFF. The CDR3 DNA is TGTGCCAGCAGCCCGGGGACAGGGGGCGCGAGGGACACTGAAGCTTTCTTT.

The J gene is TRBJ2-7, the V gene TRBV21-1; the DNA was not compared with TRBD1, the D call given in the table. TRBV21-1 is an annotated pseudogene. This CDR3 has 16 residues. The CDR3 DNA reads TGTGCCAGCAGCGCGCGCCGGGACAGGGGAGGACACGAGCAGTACTTC. Protein: CASSARRDRGGHEQYF.

The chain joins TRBV2 to TRBJ1-3; no clear D. The CDR3 has 14 residues. Trimming stripped 7 bases from V and 1 base from J, with 11 bases between. Germline assignment: CDR1 SNHLY and CDR2 FYNNEI. This CDR3 is CASTLTASGNTIYF. Written as DNA, the CDR3 is TGTGCCAGCACCTTAACAGCTTCTGGAAACACCATATATTTT.

This chain uses TRBV5-1 with TRBJ1-1; 10 bases agree with TRBD1. V gave up 2 bases and J gave up 2 bases; unmatched junction bases: 9. CDR3 size: 17 residues. CDR1 SGHRS and CDR2 YFSETQ come from the germline V gene. As DNA, the CDR3 is TGCGCCAGCAGCTTCCTAGACAGGGGGCAGTTTAACACTGAAGCTTTCTTT. It is translated as CASSFLDRGQFNTEAFF.

The genes are TRBV2 and TRBJ2-2; D gene ambiguous. The germline V gene has CDR1 SNHLY and CDR2 FYNNEI. This CDR3 is built from 12 residues. V was shortened by 6 bases and J by 4 bases, with 6 bases between the two germline ends. The CDR3 DNA follows: TGTGCCAGCAGACACACCACCGGGGAGCTGTTTTTT. This codes for CASRHTTGELFF.

The chain couples TRBV9 to TRBJ2-3; D is undetermined. Germline assignment: CDR1 SGDLS and CDR2 YYNGEE. With 6 bases removed from V and 0 bases from J, the gap between germline ends came to 17 bases. The CDR3 is 16 amino acids. Here the CDR3 reads CASTSLSAASTDTQYF. The CDR3 bases are TGTGCCAGCACCAGTCTCAGTGCGGCAAGCACAGATACGCAGTATTTT.

The chain links TRBV27 to TRBJ1-2; TRBD1 matches 8 bases. J was trimmed by 4 bases and V by 5 bases; bases with no gene match: 9. Germline lookup yields CDR1 MNHEY and CDR2 SMNVEV (reference sequence). The CDR3 is 15 residues long. CDR3 residues: CASSASRGRVYGYTF. The CDR3 coding sequence is TGTGCCAGCAGTGCCTCCAGGGGGCGCGTCTATGGCTACACCTTC.

The chain has TRBV7-9 and TRBJ1-2, with 9 bases lining up with TRBD1. This CDR3 region has 14 residues. From germline, CDR1 is SEHNR and CDR2 FQNEAQ (reference sequence). The J segment lost 8 bases and the V segment lost 5 bases, leaving 9 bases of the junction unmatched. Here the CDR3 DNA reads TGTGCCAGCAGCCTGGGACAGGGCGTGCGGGGCTACACCTTC. Translating it yields CASSLGQGVRGYTF.

This clone was recorded once. V gene TRBV19 combines with J gene TRBJ2-7, with 7 bases matching TRBD2. The CDR3 length is 14 residues. Germline-derived CDR1 and CDR2 are LNHDA and SQIVND (reference sequence). With 3 bases clipped from V and 0 bases from J, the junction kept 2 bases outside the gene matches. The CDR3, as DNA: TGTGCCAGTAGTATTAGACTAGCCTCCTACGAGCAGTACTTC. Its protein is CASSIRLASYEQYF.